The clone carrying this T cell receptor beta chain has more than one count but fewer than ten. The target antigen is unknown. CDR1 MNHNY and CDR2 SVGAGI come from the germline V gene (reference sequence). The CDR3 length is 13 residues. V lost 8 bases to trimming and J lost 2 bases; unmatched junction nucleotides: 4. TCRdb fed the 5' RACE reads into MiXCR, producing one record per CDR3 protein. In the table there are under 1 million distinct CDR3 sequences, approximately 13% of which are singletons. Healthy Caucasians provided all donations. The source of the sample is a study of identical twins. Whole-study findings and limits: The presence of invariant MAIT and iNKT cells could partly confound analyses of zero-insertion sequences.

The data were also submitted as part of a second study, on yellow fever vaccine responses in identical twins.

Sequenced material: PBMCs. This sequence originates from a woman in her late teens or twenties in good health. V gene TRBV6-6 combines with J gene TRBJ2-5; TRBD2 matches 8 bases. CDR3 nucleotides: TGTGCCAGCGGAAGCGGGAGACAAGAGACCCAGTACTTC. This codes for CASGSGRQETQYF.